The 18 T cell receptor beta chains in this list originate from one sample, sequenced in a study of PD-1 blockade in classical Hodgkin lymphoma. No patient escaped relapse after autologous stem cell transplantation, and brentuximab vedotin exposure varied. Clones were read by immunoSEQ multiplex PCR, and TCRdb kept only the in-frame ones, dropping some. This table holds 90,000 or so clones, over 90% found once. The material sequenced was peripheral blood mononuclear cells (PBMCs), taken before the second cycle of nivolumab. Receptors originate from a human donor with classical Hodgkin lymphoma.

About this clone: Sequence at one end of the junction differs from germline and may be a read error. This chain uses TRBV5-1 with TRBJ1-2; weak D call: TRBD1 (5 bases). The CDR3 consists of 13 residues. The germline V gene has CDR1 SGHRS and CDR2 YFSETQ. The CDR3 nucleotides read TGTGCCAGCAGCTTGATTTTGCAGGGCCCAGGAGTCTTC. As protein: CASSLILQGPGVF.

The CDR3 is CASSNANYEQYF. The CDR3 nucleotides are TGTGCCAGCAGCAACGCAAACTACGAGCAGTACTTC. The genes are TRBV7-9 and TRBJ2-7, with unresolved D. The CDR3 totals 12 residues. The germline V gene has CDR1 SEHNR and CDR2 FQNEAQ (reference sequence). Trimming stripped 5 bases from V and 3 bases from J, with 8 bases between.

This clone has a single count. The V gene is TRBV5-1, the J gene TRBJ2-5; D possibly corresponds to TRBD2 (5 bases). Germline V gives CDR1 SGHRS, CDR2 YFSETQ. This CDR3 has 13 residues. V was cut by 2 bases and J by 5 bases, with 10 bases left in between. The CDR3 region is CASSFGLEETQYF. The CDR3 DNA reads as TGCGCCAGCAGCTTCGGACTTGAGGAGACCCAGTACTTC.

The rearrangement joins TRBV28 to TRBJ1-4; no clear D. V was pared by 4 bases and J by 7 bases, with 16 bases between. This CDR3 contains 15 residues. The germline CDR1 and CDR2 sequences are MDHEN and SYDVKM. Written as DNA, the CDR3 is TGTGCCAGCAGTTCATGGGGTCGGGTTGGTGAAAAACTGTTTTTT. It codes for CASSSWGRVGEKLFF.

The V call is TRBV28, the J call TRBJ2-7; D gene ambiguous. CDR1 and CDR2 (germline): MDHEN, SYDVKM. Trimming shortened V by 7 bases and J by 4 bases, and 20 bases separated the two germline ends. The CDR3 length is 15 residues. The DNA of the CDR3 is TGTGCCAGCAATAGACGGACCGCAAATCGGTACGAGCAGTACTTC. The encoded protein is CASNRRTANRYEQYF.

This chain links TRBV19 with TRBJ2-2, with 9 bases aligning to TRBD2. V lost 3 bases and J lost 7; bases outside the gene matches: 6. CDR3 size: 15 residues. From germline, CDR1 is LNHDA and CDR2 SQIVND (reference sequence). The chain's CDR3 is CASSISTSGYGELFF. CDR3 DNA sequence: TGTGCCAGTAGTATCTCGACTAGCGGATACGGGGAGCTGTTTTTT.

V usage is TRBV5-6 and J usage is TRBJ2-7, with D uncertain. This CDR3 is built from 15 residues. V shed 0 bases and J shed 3 bases, with 13 bases lying between them. CDR1 is SGHDT and CDR2 is YYEEEE in the germline V gene. The CDR3 here is CASSLVSATDYEQYF. CDR3 in DNA: TGTGCCAGCAGCTTGGTTTCAGCGACGGACTACGAGCAGTACTTC.

The chain uses TRBV19 and TRBJ1-2, with TRBD1 matching 7 bases. V dropped 2 bases and J dropped 4; count of bases not matched to a gene: 10. From germline, CDR1 is LNHDA and CDR2 SQIVND (reference sequence). This CDR3 has 16 amino acids. For the CDR3, the DNA is TGTGCCAGTAGTATACGGGCGGGGGACAGTTCCTATGGCTACACCTTC. Its protein product is CASSIRAGDSSYGYTF.

This chain joins TRBV2 and TRBJ2-7, with 7 bases identical to TRBD2. This CDR3 region has 13 residues. Germline V gene lookup returns CDR1 SNHLY and CDR2 FYNNEI. The ends lost 7 bases at V and 1 base at J; junction bases unmatched: 4. In DNA form, the CDR3 reads TGTGCCAGCAACCTAGCGGTTTCCTACGAGCAGTACTTC. Its protein product is CASNLAVSYEQYF.

V is TRBV5-1 and J is TRBJ1-3; D perhaps matches TRBD1 (5 bases). CDR3 length: 15 residues. The germline V gene encodes CDR1 SGHRS and CDR2 YFSETQ. V gave up 0 bases and J gave up 6 bases, with 13 bases separating them. The CDR3 reads CASSLGTGVANTIYF. CDR3 bases: TGCGCCAGCAGCTTGGGCACAGGAGTAGCAAACACCATATATTTT.

This chain links TRBV5-6 with TRBJ1-3, with D unresolved. V was pared by 1 base and J by 0 bases, with 5 bases between. The germline CDR1 and CDR2 sequences are SGHDT and YYEEEE. This CDR3 is built from 14 residues. The chain's CDR3 is CASSLRRSGNTIYF. DNA for the CDR3: TGTGCCAGCAGCTTGAGACGCTCTGGAAACACCATATATTTT.

The chain recombines TRBV7-2 with TRBJ2-5; tentative D call: TRBD2 (5 bases). The CDR3 runs to 13 residues. Between the trimmed V and J ends, which lost 5 bases and 4 bases, there was a span of 11 bases. Germline CDR1 is SGHTA and CDR2 is FQGNSA. The CDR3 nucleotides are TGTGCCAGCAGCATTAGCGCAGGAGAGACCCAGTACTTC. Translation gives CASSISAGETQYF.

V is TRBV4-2 and J is TRBJ1-5, with D hard to call. The V end lost 1 base, the J end lost 8 bases, and 9 bases lay between the germline ends. Germline CDR1 LGHNA, CDR2 YNFKEQ. This CDR3 is 13 amino acids long. CDR3 amino acids: CASSQGREEPQHF. The CDR3 DNA is TGTGCCAGCAGCCAAGGGCGGGAAGAGCCCCAGCATTTT.

The chain couples TRBV11-2 to TRBJ2-5, with TRBD1 as a possible D gene (6 bases). Trimming took 7 bases from V and 1 from J, leaving 16 bases between them. In germline, CDR1 is SGHAT, CDR2 FQNNGV. This CDR3 contains 15 residues. The CDR3 region is CASIRKRGTQETQYF. In nucleotides, the CDR3 is TGTGCCAGCATCAGAAAAAGGGGGACCCAAGAGACCCAGTACTTC.

The chain combines TRBV11-2 with TRBJ1-4; a possible D gene is TRBD1 (6 bases). This CDR3 has 14 amino acids. Trimming stripped 1 base from V and 7 bases from J, with 10 bases between. Germline V gene data show CDR1 as SGHAT and CDR2 as FQNNGV. In DNA, the CDR3 is TGTGCCAGCAGCTTAGGGGCAGGGGTTGAAAAACTGTTTTTT. Encoded protein: CASSLGAGVEKLFF.

The J gene is TRBJ2-1, the V gene TRBV9, with TRBD2 matching over 13 bases. From germline, CDR1 is SGDLS and CDR2 YYNGEE. CDR3 length equals 19 residues. J lost 0 bases, V lost 3 bases, and 9 bases had no gene match. CDR3 nucleotide sequence: TGTGCCAGCAGCGCCGACCCGACTAGCGGGGGGACCTCCTACAATGAGCAGTTCTTC. Translated, it gives CASSADPTSGGTSYNEQFF.

This chain joins TRBV4-2 and TRBJ1-2, with a tentative D call TRBD1 (5 bases). The CDR3 length is 15 residues. Germline assignment: CDR1 LGHNA and CDR2 YNFKEQ. The V end lost 0 bases, the J end lost 4 bases, and 12 bases lay between the germline ends. CDR3: CASSQEQEGGYGYTF. CDR3 coding DNA: TGTGCCAGCAGCCAAGAACAGGAGGGAGGCTATGGCTACACCTTC.

This clone has only one observation. In DNA form, the CDR3 reads TGTGCCAGCAGCTTGGGGGCCCGGTCTAGTGTTAACCCCTACGAGCAGTACTTC. Protein sequence: CASSLGARSSVNPYEQYF. This chain links TRBV5-6 with TRBJ2-7; D is ambiguous. The CDR3 extends over 18 amino acids. CDR1 is SGHDT and CDR2 is YYEEEE in the germline V gene. The ends were cut back, 0 bases at V and 2 bases at J, with 21 bases in the middle.